This T cell receptor (beta chain) was sequenced during a study of blood T cells in healthy people across ages. The V gene end was trimmed by 3 bases and the J gene end by 3 bases; junction bases not matched to a gene: 6. The CDR3 covers 15 residues. Germline V CDR1 and CDR2: DFQATT, SNEGSKA (reference sequence). The use of a sample-barcoded 5' primer and a J-beta primer mix characterized a second PCR of roughly 6 to 12 cycles. Unique molecular identifiers of 12 random nucleotides labeled each cDNA. TCRdb called the 5' RACE reads again in MiXCR, with one record for every CDR3 protein. Among 1 million to 1.2 million distinct CDR3 sequences, around two fifths were seen once, and the ten largest hold roughly 14%.

The sequenced sample consisted of blood. The V call is TRBV20-1, the J call TRBJ2-1; 9 bases agree with TRBD2. The TCR originated in a young man in good health. The CDR3 reads CSASFASGVYNEQFF. The CDR3 DNA follows: TGCAGTGCTAGTTTTGCTAGCGGGGTCTACAATGAGCAGTTCTTC.